These 14 T cell receptor beta chains originate from one sample sequenced in a study of patients and donors after allogeneic stem cell transplantation. Each CDR3 protein is one row after TCRdb ran MiXCR on the RT-PCR reads. Among tens of thousands of distinct CDR3 sequences listed, 10% to 15% were seen once. Material: blood, either unsorted or a sorted T cell fraction (not recorded which). The receptor source for this set is a human donor who was either an allogeneic HSCT recipient or a stem cell or donor lymphocyte infusion donor (not recorded which). It is not recorded whose cells these are; they may come from a transplant donor.

The chain couples TRBV27 to TRBJ2-1; 8 bases fit TRBD2. The V gene's germline CDR1 is MNHEY and CDR2 SMNVEV (reference sequence). With V trimmed by 4 bases and J by 8 bases, 10 bases remained unmatched. CDR3 length: 15 residues. CDR3 region: CASSSPGLGVDEQFF. CDR3 in DNA: TGTGCCAGCAGTTCCCCGGGACTAGGGGTCGATGAGCAGTTCTTC.

The CDR3 is CASSLGGQTNEQFF. The CDR3, as DNA: TGCGCCAGCAGCTTGGGTGGACAGACCAATGAGCAGTTCTTC. The rearrangement joins TRBV5-1 to TRBJ2-1, with D possibly TRBD1 on 6 matching bases. Germline V gives CDR1 SGHRS, CDR2 YFSETQ. Trimming took off 0 bases at V and 6 bases at J, with 10 bases between the two ends. The CDR3 has 14 residues. The whole variable domain, remainder taken from reference TRBV5-1 and TRBJ2-1, is KAGVTQTPRYLIKTRGQQVTLSCSPISGHRSVSWYQQTPGQGLQFLFEYFSETQRNKGNFPGRFSGRQFSNSRSEMNVSTLELGDSALYLCASSLGGQTNEQFFGPGTRLTVL.

The CDR3 loop is CATSREGEERGTDTQYF. CDR3 nucleotides: TGTGCCACCAGCAGAGAGGGGGAGGAGCGGGGCACAGATACGCAGTATTTT. The V call is TRBV15, the J call TRBJ2-3, with D perhaps matching TRBD2 (6 bases). Per germline, CDR1 LNHNV and CDR2 YYDKDF (reference sequence). Trimming shortened V by 0 bases and J by 1 base, and 14 bases separated the two germline ends. The CDR3 totals 17 residues. Supplemented by reference TRBV15 and TRBJ2-3, the full variable domain reads DAMVIQNPRYQVTQFGKPVTLSCSQTLNHNVMYWYQQKSSQAPKLLFHYYDKDFNNEADTPDNFQSRRPNTSFCFLDIRSPGLGDTAMYLCATSREGEERGTDTQYFGPGTRLTVL.

This clonotype was detected ten times or more. V usage is TRBV29-1 and J usage is TRBJ2-2; no reliable D call. Germline V gene data show CDR1 as SQVTM and CDR2 as ANQGSEA. The germline V and J ends were trimmed by 7 bases and 1 base, with 4 bases remaining between them. This CDR3 spans 11 amino acids. The CDR3 nucleotides read TGCAGCGGCCGGAACACCGGGGAGCTGTTTTTT. Translation: CSGRNTGELFF.

This clonotype turned up a few times. This sequence joins TRBV12-3 or TRBV12-4 and TRBJ2-1; weak D call: TRBD2 (6 bases). CDR3 length: 15 residues. Trimming took off 3 bases at V and 4 bases at J, with 13 bases between the two ends. This CDR3 reads CASSFDLAMYNEQFF. The CDR3 DNA sequence: TGTGCCAGCAGTTTTGACCTAGCGATGTACAATGAGCAGTTCTTC.

The gene calls are TRBV24-1 and TRBJ2-1, with D perhaps TRBD1 or TRBD2 (6 bases each). Trimming stripped 4 bases from V and 7 bases from J, with 13 bases between. Germline V CDR1 and CDR2: KGHDR, SFDVKD. This CDR3 is built from 14 residues. CDR3 residues: CATSEHREVNEQFF. CDR3 coding DNA: TGTGCCACCAGTGAGCACAGGGAGGTGAATGAGCAGTTCTTC.

The CDR3 DNA follows: TGTGCCACCAGCAGAGCCTCCGGGACAGAGACCTACGAGCAGTACTTC. Translation gives CATSRASGTETYEQYF. The rearrangement joins TRBV15 to TRBJ2-7; 7 nucleotides match TRBD1. This CDR3 comprises 16 residues. Germline V gene lookup returns CDR1 LNHNV and CDR2 YYDKDF (reference sequence). V shed 1 base and J 2 bases; nucleotides not matched to a gene: 8. Full variable domain (missing parts from reference TRBV15 and TRBJ2-7): DAMVIQNPRYQVTQFGKPVTLSCSQTLNHNVMYWYQQKSSQAPKLLFHYYDKDFNNEADTPDNFQSRRPNTSFCFLDIRSPGLGDTAMYLCATSRASGTETYEQYFGPGTRLTVT.

This clonotype has a handful of counts. This rearrangement joins TRBV5-1 to TRBJ2-1, with 9 bases fitting TRBD2. Germline CDR1 is SGHRS and CDR2 is YFSETQ. V gave up 9 bases and J gave up 7 bases; unmatched junction bases: 11. The CDR3 runs to 14 residues. This CDR3 reads CATNSGSLGNEQFF. The CDR3 DNA reads TGCGCCACCAATAGCGGGAGCCTGGGTAATGAGCAGTTCTTC.

In DNA form, the CDR3 reads TGTGCCAGCAGCGTAGGAATGACACCTGATACCGGGGAGCTGTTTTTT. Translated, it gives CASSVGMTPDTGELFF. V and J are TRBV9 and TRBJ2-2; D not resolved. The CDR3 is 16 amino acids. Trimming took off 0 bases at V and 5 bases at J, with 14 bases between the two ends. CDR1 is SGDLS and CDR2 is YYNGEE in the germline V gene. The full variable domain, in which reference TRBV9 and TRBJ2-2 provide the parts outside the CDR3, is DSGVTQTPKHLITATGQRVTLRCSPRSGDLSVYWYQQSLDQGLQFLIQYYNGEERAKGNILERFSAQQFPDLHSELNLSSLELGDSALYFCASSVGMTPDTGELFFGEGSRLTVL.

The chain carries TRBV5-5 and TRBJ1-2; D perhaps matches TRBD1 (6 bases). With 4 bases removed from V and 3 bases from J, the gap between germline ends came to 19 bases. Germline V gene lookup returns CDR1 SGHKS and CDR2 YYEKEE (reference sequence). This CDR3 contains 16 residues. The CDR3 loop reads CASSRAPTGPYYGYTF. Here the CDR3 DNA reads TGTGCCAGCAGCCGGGCCCCGACAGGCCCATACTATGGCTACACCTTC. The full variable domain, with the rest looked up from reference TRBV5-5 and TRBJ1-2, is DAGVTQSPTHLIKTRGQQVTLRCSPISGHKSVSWYQQVLGQGPQFIFQYYEKEERGRGNFPDRFSARQFPNYSSELNVNALLLGDSALYLCASSRAPTGPYYGYTFGSGTRLTVV.

In this sample, this clonotype turned up a few times. The gene calls are TRBV10-3 and TRBJ1-1, with D perhaps TRBD1 (6 bases). The V end was cut by 6 bases, the J end by 0 bases, with 11 bases between. CDR3 length: 14 amino acids. Germline assignment: CDR1 ENHRY and CDR2 SYGVKD. In DNA, the CDR3 is TGTGCCATCAGGCAGGGGCCCATGAACACTGAAGCTTTCTTT. This sequence encodes CAIRQGPMNTEAFF.

This clonotype was observed at least ten times. The gene calls are TRBV4-1 and TRBJ1-1, with D tentatively TRBD1 (6 bases). CDR1 and CDR2 from the germline V gene are MGHRA and YSYEKL. The length of the CDR3 is 14 residues. V lost 0 bases and J lost 8, with 13 bases in between. The CDR3 sequence: CASSQDRRQDEAFF. In DNA form, the CDR3 reads TGCGCCAGCAGCCAAGATCGAAGACAGGACGAAGCTTTCTTT.

This clonotype was counted ten times or more. The genes are TRBV5-1 and TRBJ1-1, with a tentative D call TRBD1 (5 bases). Trimming left V 2 bases short and J 0 bases short, with 8 bases between. Germline V CDR1 and CDR2: SGHRS, YFSETQ. There are 14 residues in the CDR3. CDR3 nucleotides: TGCGCCAGCAGCTTTCGGGGCATGAACACTGAAGCTTTCTTT. Encoded protein: CASSFRGMNTEAFF.

This clonotype was observed a handful of times. This rearrangement joins TRBV12-3 or TRBV12-4 to TRBJ2-7; D is undetermined. V dropped 5 bases and J dropped 3 bases, with 14 bases sitting between them. This CDR3 is built from 14 residues. In DNA, the CDR3 is TGTGCCAGCAGTAGCGTGGGTGTAGTCTACGAGCAGTACTTC. Its protein is CASSSVGVVYEQYF.